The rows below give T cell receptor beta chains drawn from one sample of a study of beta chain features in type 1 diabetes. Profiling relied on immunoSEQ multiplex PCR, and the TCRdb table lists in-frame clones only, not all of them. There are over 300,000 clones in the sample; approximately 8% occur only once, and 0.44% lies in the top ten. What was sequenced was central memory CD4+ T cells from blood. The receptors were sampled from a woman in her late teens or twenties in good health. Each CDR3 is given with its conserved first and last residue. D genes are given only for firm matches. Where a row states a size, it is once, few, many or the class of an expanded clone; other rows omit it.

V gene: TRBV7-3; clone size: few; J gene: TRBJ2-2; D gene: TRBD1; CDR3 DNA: TGTGCCAGCAGCGCAGACAGGGCGGGCGGGGAGCTGTTTTTT; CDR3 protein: CASSADRAGGELFF
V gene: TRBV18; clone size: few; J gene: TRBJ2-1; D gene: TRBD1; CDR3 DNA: TGTGCCAGCTCACCACCGGGGACAGACTACAATGAGCAGTTCTTC; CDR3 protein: CASSPPGTDYNEQFF
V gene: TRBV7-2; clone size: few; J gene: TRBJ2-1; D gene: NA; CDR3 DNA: TGTGCCAGCAGCTTGGACAGCAGACCTTACAATGAGCAGTTCTTC; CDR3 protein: CASSLDSRPYNEQFF
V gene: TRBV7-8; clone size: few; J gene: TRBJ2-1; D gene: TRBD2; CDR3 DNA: TGTGCCAGCAGCTTAATGGGACTAGCGGGAGGCGGAAAGTTCTTC; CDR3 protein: CASSLMGLAGGGKFF
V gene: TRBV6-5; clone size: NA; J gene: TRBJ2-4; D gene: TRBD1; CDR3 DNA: TGTGCCAGCAGTAGACAGGGGGTAGGCAAAAACATTCAGTACTTC; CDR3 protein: CASSRQGVGKNIQYF
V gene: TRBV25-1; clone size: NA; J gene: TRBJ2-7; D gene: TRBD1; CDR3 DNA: TGTGCCAGCAGCCCGGACAGGGTGGTGGGGGAGCAGTACTTC; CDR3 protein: CASSPDRVVGEQYF
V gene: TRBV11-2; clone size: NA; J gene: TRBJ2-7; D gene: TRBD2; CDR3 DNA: TGTGCCAGCAGCTTAGGGAGCGGGGTTGCCTACGAGCAGTACTTC; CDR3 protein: CASSLGSGVAYEQYF
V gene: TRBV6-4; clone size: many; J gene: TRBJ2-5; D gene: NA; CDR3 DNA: TGTGCCGCGGCTACGGGTAACCAAGAGACCCAGTACTTC; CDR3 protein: CAAATGNQETQYF
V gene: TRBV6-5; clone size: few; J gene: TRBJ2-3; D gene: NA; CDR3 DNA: TGTGCCAGCAGTTACGGCGGGAAAGACAGCACAGATACGCAGTATTTT; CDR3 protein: CASSYGGKDSTDTQYF
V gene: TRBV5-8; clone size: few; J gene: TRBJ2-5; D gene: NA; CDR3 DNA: TGTGCCAGCAGCCCCGGTAGAATGGGGCTTGAGACCCAGTACTTC; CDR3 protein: CASSPGRMGLETQYF
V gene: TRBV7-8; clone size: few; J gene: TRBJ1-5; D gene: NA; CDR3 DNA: TGTGCCAGCAGCAAGGACGGGAATCAGCCCCAGCATTTT; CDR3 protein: CASSKDGNQPQHF
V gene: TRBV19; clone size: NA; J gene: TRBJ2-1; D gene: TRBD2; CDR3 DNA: TGTGCCAGTAGTCCCCTAGCGGTTGACGAGCAGTTCTTC; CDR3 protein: CASSPLAVDEQFF
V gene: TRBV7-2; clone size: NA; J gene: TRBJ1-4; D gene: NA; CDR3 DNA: TGTGCCAGCAGCTTAGTGGGGGGTTTCGCAACTAATGAAAAACTGTTTTTT; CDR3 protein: CASSLVGGFATNEKLFF
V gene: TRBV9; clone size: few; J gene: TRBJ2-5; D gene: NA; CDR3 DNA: TGTGCCAGCAGCGTAGACGTGGGGCAGGAGACCCAGTACTTC; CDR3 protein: CASSVDVGQETQYF
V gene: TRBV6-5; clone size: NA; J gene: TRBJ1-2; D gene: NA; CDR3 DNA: TGTGCCAGCAGTTACTCGAGCAGGGCCTATGGCTACACCTTC; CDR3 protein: CASSYSSRAYGYTF
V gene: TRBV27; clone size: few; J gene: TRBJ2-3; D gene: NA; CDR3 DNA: TGTGCCAGCAGTTTATTCAACGGGAGAGAAGATACGCAGTATTTT; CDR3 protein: CASSLFNGREDTQYF
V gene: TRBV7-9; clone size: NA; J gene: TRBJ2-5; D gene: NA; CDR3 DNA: TGTGCCAGCAGCCCCACGTCAATTTACCAGTACTTC; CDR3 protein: CASSPTSIYQYF
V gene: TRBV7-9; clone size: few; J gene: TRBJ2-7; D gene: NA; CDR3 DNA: TGTGCCAGCAGCCCCTGGTCCTCCGAGCAGTACTTC; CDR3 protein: CASSPWSSEQYF
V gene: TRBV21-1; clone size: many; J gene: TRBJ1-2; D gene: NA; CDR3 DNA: TGTGCCAGCAGCAAGAGAACGGACAGAAGAAACTATGGCTACACCTTC; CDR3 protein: CASSKRTDRRNYGYTF
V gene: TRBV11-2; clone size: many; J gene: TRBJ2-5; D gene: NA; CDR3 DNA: TGTGCCAGCAGCCTTCAGGCGTCCGAGACCCAGTACTTC; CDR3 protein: CASSLQASETQYF
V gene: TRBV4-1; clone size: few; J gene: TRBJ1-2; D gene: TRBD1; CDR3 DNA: TGCGCCAGCAGCCAAGTTACCGAGGGGGCCTCTAACGGCTACACCTTC; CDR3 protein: CASSQVTEGASNGYTF
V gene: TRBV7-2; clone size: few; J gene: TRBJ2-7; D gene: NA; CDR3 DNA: TGTGCCAGCAGCCCAGGGCCGTCCAGCTCCTACGAGCAGTACTTC; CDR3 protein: CASSPGPSSSYEQYF
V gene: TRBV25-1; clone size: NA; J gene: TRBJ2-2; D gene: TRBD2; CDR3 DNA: TGTGCCAGCTCATCACGGGCGGGAGCGAACACCGGGGAGCTGTTTTTT; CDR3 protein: CASSSRAGANTGELFF
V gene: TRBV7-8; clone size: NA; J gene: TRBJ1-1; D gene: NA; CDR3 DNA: TGTGCCAGCAGCTTAGATAGGGGTTTCAGTAAGAACACTGAAGCTTTCTTT; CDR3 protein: CASSLDRGFSKNTEAFF
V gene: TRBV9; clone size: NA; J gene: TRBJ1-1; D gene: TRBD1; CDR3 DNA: TGTGCCAGCAGCTCGGGACAGACGAACACTGAAGCTTTCTTT; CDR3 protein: CASSSGQTNTEAFF
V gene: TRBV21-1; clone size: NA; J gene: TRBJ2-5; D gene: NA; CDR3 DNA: TGTGCCAGCAGCAAACACCCTAGCGGGAGGGCCGCAGGGACCCAGTACTTC; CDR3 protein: CASSKHPSGRAAGTQYF
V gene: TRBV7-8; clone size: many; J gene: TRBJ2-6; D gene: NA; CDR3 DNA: TGTGCCAGCAGCTTTCAGTCCGGGGCCAACGTCCTGACTTTC; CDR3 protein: CASSFQSGANVLTF